These T cell receptor beta chains were read from a single sample in a study of identical twins. TCRdb reanalysed the 5' RACE reads using MiXCR and keeps one entry per CDR3 protein. The table includes around 370,000 distinct CDR3 sequences, approximately 8.8% detected once. The sequencing input was naive T cells sorted from blood. These receptors came from a woman between 45 and 65 years old in good health. The CDR3 runs from the conserved cysteine through the conserved F or W. D genes are given only for firm matches. Clone size appears in some rows only: once, few, many, or a class for an expanded clone.

CDR3: CASSRPTGEEDTQYF; DNA: TGTGCCAGCAGCCGGCCGACAGGGGAGGAAGATACGCAGTATTTT; D: TRBD1; J: TRBJ2-3; V: TRBV3-1; size: .
CDR3: CASNFGGRNLTDTQYF; DNA: TGTGCCAGCAACTTCGGCGGGAGGAATCTCACAGATACGCAGTATTTT; D: TRBD2; J: TRBJ2-3; V: TRBV7-9; size: .
CDR3: CASSYSKDRQETQYF; DNA: TGTGCCAGCAGTTACTCTAAGGACAGACAAGAGACCCAGTACTTC; D: .; J: TRBJ2-5; V: TRBV6-5; size: once
CDR3: CASSRTGQVGTEAFF; DNA: TGCGCCAGCAGCCGCACCGGACAGGTTGGCACTGAAGCTTTCTTT; D: TRBD1; J: TRBJ1-1; V: TRBV5-1; size: .
CDR3: CASSLGVGTGGMYEQYF; DNA: TGTGCCAGCAGCTTAGGGGTCGGGACAGGGGGAATGTACGAGCAGTACTTC; D: TRBD1; J: TRBJ2-7; V: TRBV7-8; size: few
CDR3: CASSLSSWGANEQFF; DNA: TGTGCCAGCAGTTTATCGAGTTGGGGGGCGAATGAGCAGTTCTTC; D: .; J: TRBJ2-1; V: TRBV27; size: few
CDR3: CATSDGDLENIQYF; DNA: TGTGCCACCAGTGATGGGGACTTGGAGAACATTCAGTACTTC; D: .; J: TRBJ2-4; V: TRBV24-1; size: few
CDR3: CASISLGSPLHF; DNA: TGTGCCAGCATTTCTCTGGGATCACCCCTCCACTTT; D: .; J: TRBJ1-6; V: TRBV2; size: .
CDR3: CASSMDLQELFF; DNA: TGCGCCAGCAGCATGGACTTACAGGAGCTGTTTTTT; D: .; J: TRBJ2-2; V: TRBV5-1; size: few
CDR3: CASSLAEGAVYYGYTF; DNA: TGTGCCAGCAGCTTAGCGGAGGGGGCAGTGTACTATGGCTACACCTTC; D: TRBD1; J: TRBJ1-2; V: TRBV7-9; size: many
CDR3: CASSQDKASRLNIQYF; DNA: TGCGCCAGCAGCCAAGATAAGGCCAGCAGATTAAACATTCAGTACTTC; D: .; J: TRBJ2-4; V: TRBV4-1; size: many
CDR3: CSAAGTQETQYF; DNA: TGCAGTGCAGCCGGGACACAAGAGACCCAGTACTTC; D: .; J: TRBJ2-5; V: TRBV20-1; size: .
CDR3: CASSLRVRDGEAFF; DNA: TGTGCCAGCAGCTTAAGGGTAAGGGACGGAGAAGCTTTCTTT; D: .; J: TRBJ1-1; V: TRBV11-2; size: many
CDR3: CASSLHDSFNTEAFF; DNA: TGTGCCAGCAGCCTGCACGACAGCTTTAACACTGAAGCTTTCTTT; D: .; J: TRBJ1-1; V: TRBV13; size: .
CDR3: CSARDLDTDTQYF; DNA: TGCAGTGCTAGAGATCTAGACACAGATACGCAGTATTTT; D: .; J: TRBJ2-3; V: TRBV20-1; size: many
CDR3: CASRHDRIHNSPLHF; DNA: TGTGCCAGCAGGCACGACCGGATCCATAATTCACCCCTCCACTTT; D: .; J: TRBJ1-6; V: TRBV5-6; size: .
CDR3: CASSSGRLANTQYF; DNA: TGTGCCAGCAGCTCGGGTAGACTAGCAAATACGCAGTATTTT; D: TRBD2; J: TRBJ2-3; V: TRBV7-6; size: .
CDR3: CASSYPVTGTGTGQLGGQFF; DNA: TGTGCCAGCAGCTACCCCGTGACAGGGACCGGGACTGGCCAACTCGGCGGGCAGTTCTTC; D: .; J: TRBJ2-1; V: TRBV11-2; size: few
CDR3: CSAREAFEQFF; DNA: TGCAGTGCTAGAGAAGCCTTTGAGCAGTTCTTC; D: .; J: TRBJ2-1; V: TRBV20-1; size: few
CDR3: CSARESAKNIQYF; DNA: TGCAGTGCTAGAGAGTCAGCCAAAAACATTCAGTACTTC; D: .; J: TRBJ2-4; V: TRBV20-1; size: few
CDR3: CASSESGIGELFF; DNA: TGTGCCAGCAGTGAATCGGGGATCGGGGAGCTGTTTTTT; D: .; J: TRBJ2-2; V: TRBV25-1; size: few
CDR3: CSVEQGPETQYF; DNA: TGCAGCGTTGAGCAGGGACCAGAGACCCAGTACTTC; D: .; J: TRBJ2-5; V: TRBV29-1; size: few
CDR3: CATRTLNTGELFF; DNA: TGTGCCACAAGGACCCTGAACACCGGGGAGCTGTTTTTT; D: .; J: TRBJ2-2; V: TRBV5-6; size: many
CDR3: CASSDPATSGRTYNEQFF; DNA: TGTGCCAGCAGCGACCCCGCGACTAGCGGGAGGACGTACAATGAGCAGTTCTTC; D: TRBD2; J: TRBJ2-1; V: TRBV12-3/TRBV12-4; size: few
CDR3: CASSYTTPQETQYF; DNA: TGTGCCAGCAGCTACACTACCCCACAAGAGACCCAGTACTTC; D: .; J: TRBJ2-5; V: TRBV6-5; size: few
CDR3: CASSVTAETQYF; DNA: TGCGCCAGCAGCGTCACCGCAGAGACCCAGTACTTC; D: .; J: TRBJ2-5; V: TRBV5-1; size: few
CDR3: CASGKTVRNTEAFF; DNA: TGCGCCAGCGGGAAGACAGTACGAAACACTGAAGCTTTCTTT; D: .; J: TRBJ1-1; V: TRBV4-1; size: few
CDR3: CASSFRGVTNTQYF; DNA: TGTGCCAGCAGCTTCCGGGGAGTGACCAATACGCAGTATTTT; D: .; J: TRBJ2-3; V: TRBV7-2; size: few
CDR3: CASRGGPGTDTQYF; DNA: TGTGCCAGCCGCGGGGGACCGGGCACAGATACGCAGTATTTT; D: TRBD2; J: TRBJ2-3; V: TRBV12-3/TRBV12-4; size: .
CDR3: CASSLQTPNTEAFF; DNA: TGCGCCAGCAGCTTACAAACACCGAACACTGAAGCTTTCTTT; D: .; J: TRBJ1-1; V: TRBV5-1; size: .
CDR3: CASRQTNYGYTF; DNA: TGTGCCAGCAGGCAGACTAACTATGGCTACACCTTC; D: .; J: TRBJ1-2; V: TRBV2; size: many
CDR3: CASSKREREGNEQFF; DNA: TGTGCCAGCAGCAAGAGGGAGCGGGAGGGGAATGAGCAGTTCTTC; D: TRBD2; J: TRBJ2-1; V: TRBV11-3; size: few
CDR3: CAISGGASFGNEQFF; DNA: TGTGCCATCAGTGGAGGGGCTAGCTTCGGCAATGAGCAGTTCTTC; D: .; J: TRBJ2-1; V: TRBV10-3; size: many
CDR3: CASSLVLAVADTQYF; DNA: TGCGCCAGCAGCTTGGTACTAGCTGTGGCAGATACGCAGTATTTT; D: .; J: TRBJ2-3; V: TRBV5-1; size: many
CDR3: CASSSWADTQYF; DNA: TGTGCCAGCAGCTCTTGGGCAGATACGCAGTATTTT; D: .; J: TRBJ2-3; V: TRBV13; size: few
CDR3: CAISESLAGGPRTDTQYF; DNA: TGTGCCATCAGTGAATCGTTAGCGGGAGGCCCCCGCACAGATACGCAGTATTTT; D: TRBD2; J: TRBJ2-3; V: TRBV10-3; size: many
CDR3: CAGSLGEDFTTDTQYF; DNA: TGTGCCGGCAGCTTAGGTGAAGATTTCACTACAGATACGCAGTATTTT; D: .; J: TRBJ2-3; V: TRBV7-9; size: .
CDR3: CSAGEYQETQYF; DNA: TGCAGTGCTGGAGAGTACCAAGAGACCCAGTACTTC; D: .; J: TRBJ2-5; V: TRBV20-1; size: few
CDR3: CASSALTLGKNIQYF; DNA: TGTGCCAGCAGCGCATTGACATTGGGCAAAAACATTCAGTACTTC; D: .; J: TRBJ2-4; V: TRBV7-2; size: .
CDR3: CASSGEEFANTGELFF; DNA: TGTGCCAGCAGTGGCGAGGAGTTCGCGAACACCGGGGAGCTGTTTTTT; D: .; J: TRBJ2-2; V: TRBV12-3/TRBV12-4; size: .
CDR3: CASSLGPMDTQYF; DNA: TGTGCCAGCAGCCTGGGACCGATGGATACGCAGTATTTT; D: .; J: TRBJ2-3; V: TRBV7-3; size: many
CDR3: CAIGSYQETQYF; DNA: TGTGCCATCGGGAGCTACCAAGAGACCCAGTACTTC; D: .; J: TRBJ2-5; V: TRBV10-3; size: many
CDR3: CSAGTGTSALPNQPQHF; DNA: TGCAGTGCTGGGACCGGGACATCCGCGTTACCCAATCAGCCCCAGCATTTT; D: .; J: TRBJ1-5; V: TRBV20-1; size: many
CDR3: CASSQELGVRNIQYF; DNA: TGCGCCAGCAGCCAAGAATTGGGGGTCAGAAACATTCAGTACTTC; D: .; J: TRBJ2-4; V: TRBV4-1; size: .
CDR3: CASSTKGDQPQHF; DNA: TGCGCCAGCAGCACGAAGGGCGATCAGCCCCAGCATTTT; D: .; J: TRBJ1-5; V: TRBV5-1; size: many
CDR3: CASSPRLAGLNEQFF; DNA: TGTGCCAGCAGCCCCCGACTAGCGGGCCTAAATGAGCAGTTCTTC; D: TRBD2; J: TRBJ2-1; V: TRBV4-2; size: .
CDR3: CATGGQTNTEAFF; DNA: TGTGCCACCGGAGGACAGACAAACACTGAAGCTTTCTTT; D: .; J: TRBJ1-1; V: TRBV12-3/TRBV12-4; size: many